This T cell receptor beta chain emerged from a study of cytomegalovirus exposure and HLA in healthy donors (TCRdb year 2017). Describing the broader study: An earlier analysis of around 600 of the donors reported 250 to 300 Gb of sequence data and approximately 110 million unique TCR beta sequences from 150 million to 200 million T cells. Roughly 300 gigabases of sequencing data and roughly 90 million unique TCR sequences were included in an early release covering roughly 600 HLA-typed donors. The genetic ancestry cluster associated with self-reported Caucasian donors included about 84% of the approximately 410 genotyped donors. The study aimed to test whether cataloging public T cell receptors could reveal signatures of past pathogen exposure. The T cell repertoires of around 670 subjects were profiled by immunosequencing and related to cytomegalovirus serostatus. In addition to the first cohort of about 650 subjects, a separate validation cohort of 100 to 150 different subjects was used. The study combined high-throughput TCR immunosequencing, statistical association of individual TCRs with disease status, and machine learning to predict cytomegalovirus infection status. A later analysis re-examined previously published TCR beta repertoires from 600 to 700 donors and added high-resolution HLA genotyping to investigate patterns of TCR occurrence. The later analysis used no new phenotypic data to find candidate immune exposures, relying instead on TCR beta sequences and their occurrence across donors. To decide whether each TCR beta V gene segment behaved as functional or pseudogenic, an earlier analysis of approximately 620 of the donors relied on high-throughput TCR beta sequencing. Donor age, sex, ethnicity and CMV serostatus were collected together with the repertoire data. In a later genetic analysis, genome-wide SNP genotypes for about 55% of the roughly 670 donors were used, and that subset was treated as a discovery cohort. All discovery cohort repertoires had been generated on a single sequencing platform. Class I and class II HLA loci were covered by the typing at four-digit resolution. Typing coverage differed by locus: A, B, C, DRB1 and DQB1 were typed in roughly 629-630 donors, DQA1 in roughly 500, DPA1 in approximately 600, and DPB1 in 400 to 490. Four or five DR-DQ haplotypes were treated as single units for association and clustering because of strong linkage in the cohort. On average, roughly 240,000 unique TCR beta nucleotide sequences were sequenced per donor among roughly 430 genotyped donors of the cohort, with roughly a sixth of those sequences being non-productive. Overall study outcomes, separate from this receptor: V-gene and J-gene trimming of TCR beta chains was associated with a missense DCLRE1C variant in a later genetic analysis, and the association was replicated in an independent cohort. The presence/absence analyses assumed that sequencing depth was roughly uniform across donors, and that assumption may not be true. Three of the identified cytomegalovirus-associated TCR beta chains were confirmed in vitro to be specific for cytomegalovirus antigens. A later analysis found that TCR association rates varied across HLA loci, with DRB1 alleles showing the most associated TCRs and HLA-C alleles the fewest. In a later analysis, about 17,000 TCR beta sequences were associated with specific HLA alleles at a false discovery rate of 0.05. A further reported finding was that TCR beta sequences accurately predicted the HLA-A and HLA-B alleles for most subjects in the first cohort. Compared with equally common non-associated chains, HLA-associated TCR beta chains in a later analysis were more clonally expanded and had lower generation probabilities. A later analysis found that most CMV-associated TCR beta chains appeared HLA-restricted, with HLA associations seemingly driven largely by CMV exposure. A group of highly shared sequence variants was considered likely to be a technical artifact of the sequencing pipeline. In an earlier analysis of about 540 of the donors, most TCR beta V segments were observed in productive rearrangements about 87% or about 30% of the time, broadly matching IMGT annotations. This cohort had only TCR beta chains sequenced, and the lack of alpha or paired-chain data limited which features could be detected. Linkage disequilibrium might explain the correlated functional status among segregating V segments, but an unknown experimental factor could not be ruled out. It was suggested by the authors that the approach could potentially be generalized to other disease states and immunological phenotypes. Some IMGT-functional V segments, including TRBV6-2 and TRBV6-3, could not be told apart with the 87-base-pair reads, so those segments were excluded. Because HLA typing was missing for some donors at each locus, association tests included only the typed subset. Immune exposure information for the cohort was limited to CMV serostatus. According to a later analysis, parvovirus B19, influenza, CMV and Epstein-Barr virus appeared linked to several top co-occurrence clusters. When HLA alleles, especially DR and DQ, strongly co-occurred, attributing TCR associations to individual alleles was difficult. Because counts were too low, 15 or so rarely observed V segments, including chromosome 9 orphons, were excluded from the earlier analysis of 587 of the donors. According to a later genetic analysis, donors in an Asian-associated ancestry cluster had fewer N-insertions in productive TCRs than the roughly 660-donor mean. While some public TCRs were present in many individuals, most TCR sequences turned up only very rarely across donors. The classifier was reported to diagnose cytomegalovirus status with high specificity and sensitivity in both the original cohort and the validation cohort. A total of roughly 160 TCR beta chains were listed by the study as associated with cytomegalovirus.

The cohort was made up of about 610 healthy bone marrow donors. At the time of sampling, all cohort members were nominally healthy, though unrecorded immune exposures were likely present. Of the 700 or so cohort members, approximately 290 had a positive CMV serostatus and about 400 had a negative one, while no CMV serostatus was recorded for the donor. Each donor provided a peripheral blood sample, and peripheral blood mononuclear cells were used for TCR beta sequencing. Genomic DNA extraction from the blood cell samples was performed with the Qiagen DNeasy Blood Extraction Kit. A few counts support this clone. Its antigen is unknown. Base quality data are lacking; no much larger clone is found one base away. Library preparation used the immunoSEQ multiplex PCR assay. For the multiplex PCR, a mixture combining 60 forward primers for TCR Vbeta segments and 13 reverse primers for TCR Jbeta segments was used. The CDR3 region of rearranged TCR beta genes was amplified from genomic DNA by a multiplex PCR assay. The Illumina HiSeq System was used to sequence the amplified TCR beta libraries as 87-base-pair reads. The paper's processing steps were these. In a later analysis, 80 million or so unique TCR beta chains were counted across the 500 to 850 repertoires, and roughly 11 million of these chains were shared by at least two donors. Raw reads were error-corrected and collapsed into unique sequences by a nearest-neighbor algorithm in which closely related sequences were merged to remove PCR and sequencing errors. V, D and J gene segments were assigned by aligning CDR3 sequences to IMGT reference sequences. For a sequence to be retained, a match of at least six nucleotides was required to both a V gene segment and a J gene segment. Rearrangements were classified as productive when the CDR3 lacked stop codons and remained in frame with V and J, and all other rearrangements were classified as non-productive. Following IMGT convention, CDR3 was defined as the stretch from the second conserved V-encoded cysteine up to the conserved J-encoded phenylalanine. The earlier analysis of 587 of the donors excluded sequences that lacked an unambiguous match to a single V gene segment. An earlier analysis of a few hundred of the donors classified V segments as functional when productive rearrangements were above 56.7% and as segregating when the standard deviation between donors was above 5%. To diagnose cytomegalovirus status from the catalog of TCR beta chain sequences, a statistical classification framework was built. In a later analysis, V and J genes were assigned by comparing TCR nucleotide sequences against IMGT/GENE-DB human TR gene sequences. Using the TCRdist pipeline, a later analysis assigned CDR3 sequences along with most-parsimonious VDJ recombination scenarios. In a later analysis, each TCR beta chain was defined by its CDR3 amino acid sequence together with its V-gene family, and reads lacking a unique V-gene family were excluded. To address suspected cross-contamination and a sequencing artifact, a later analysis removed 592 highly shared, low-generation-probability nucleotide sequences. A later analysis calculated a clonal expansion index for each public chain from normalized within-repertoire ranks of inferred template counts. A later analysis computed generation probabilities with a VDJ recombination model fitted to out-of-frame rearrangements, and checked the results against IGoR. In a later analysis, hypergeometric tests were used to score TCR-TCR, TCR-HLA and TCR-CMV co-occurrence, with a repertoire-size bias correction applied to TCR pairs. A later analysis estimated false discovery rates by permuting HLA or CMV assignments 20 times. In a later analysis, co-occurring TCRs were grouped using DBSCAN, and TCRdist sequence similarity was added for clustering within HLA-allele-positive subsets. Repertoires with fewer than 30,000 or more than 120,000 public chains, plus five repertoires with anomalous nucleotide sharing, were excluded from co-occurrence clustering. The clones in this table, taken by TCRdb from immuneACCESS, are in-frame only. Not every clone is retained; where verified, under half of the shortfall comes from an unresolved V gene, and the cause of the rest is unknown. For V, J and clone size, that table is used; D and trimming come from the DNA. The sample records about 120,000 clones, roughly 69% of which are singletons. The ten largest clonotypes hold 2% to 2.5% of the sample.

Based on the germline V gene (reference sequence), the CDR1 and CDR2 sequences are GTSNPN and SVGIG. At the junction V is shortened by 2 bases and J by 8 bases; bases outside the gene matches: 14. The CDR3 sequence holds 15 residues, the cysteine and phenylalanine included. Just the 45-base CDR3 DNA is kept, in frame starting at base 1. Sequencing used PBMCs. The sequence came from a human donor in good health. This receptor chain uses TRBV30 and TRBJ1-2; TRBD1 aligns with 7 central bases. The CDR3 loop reads CAWSRDSPYRRGYTF. The nucleotides read TGTGCCTGGAGTCGGGACAGCCCATACCGCCGAGGCTACACCTTC.